Below are 6 T cell receptor beta chains sequenced from a single sample in a study of cytomegalovirus exposure and HLA in healthy donors. The table came from immunoSEQ multiplex PCR; TCRdb's copy has only in-frame clones and leaves some out. Among 250,000 to 400,000 clones listed, around 87% were seen once. The material sequenced was PBMCs. Receptor source: a woman aged 25 to 39 in good health and CMV-seropositive.

The chain joins TRBV7-2 to TRBJ2-1; D might be TRBD2 (7 bases). Germline V gives CDR1 SGHTA, CDR2 FQGNSA. Trimming removed 6 bases at V and 5 bases at J, with 14 bases between. The length of the CDR3 is 14 residues. The CDR3 region has the DNA TGTGCCAGCAGGAGGGGGGGGTTTGACAATGAGCAGTTCTTC. It codes for CASRRGGFDNEQFF.

This chain connects TRBV28 to TRBJ1-2, with TRBD1 matching over 10 bases. Trimming took 6 bases from V and 12 from J; bases not matched to a gene: 10. The CDR3 contains 13 residues. The germline CDR1 and CDR2 sequences are MDHEN and SYDVKM. CDR3 loop: CASRILSGQGDTF. The CDR3 DNA sequence: TGTGCCAGCAGGATACTGTCCGGACAGGGGGACACCTTC.

The DNA for the CDR3 is TGCAGCGTGAGTTCGGGACAGGGGGAAAGCTATGGCTACACCTTC. It specifies CSVSSGQGESYGYTF. The chain links TRBV29-1 to TRBJ1-2; 11 bases line up with TRBD1. In germline, CDR1 is SQVTM, CDR2 ANQGSEA. This CDR3 is built from 15 residues. The V gene end was trimmed by 6 bases and the J gene end by 4 bases; junction bases not matched to a gene: 10.

This sequence joins TRBV28 and TRBJ2-3; the match to TRBD2 covers 7 bases. Germline V gene lookup returns CDR1 MDHEN and CDR2 SYDVKM. The CDR3 has 15 amino acids. The trim removed 6 bases at V and 2 bases at J, leaving 8 bases unmatched. The CDR3 sequence is CASRNSGLITDTQYF. The CDR3 DNA reads as TGTGCCAGCAGGAATAGCGGGTTGATCACAGATACGCAGTATTTT.

The J gene is TRBJ2-1, the V gene TRBV25-1; TRBD2 aligns across 12 bases. The CDR3 length is 15 residues. CDR1 and CDR2 (germline): MGHDK, SYGVNS. After removal of 5 bases from V and 8 bases from J, the junction contained 7 bases not matched to a gene. The CDR3 nucleotides read TGTGCCAGCAGTCTAGCGGGAGGGTTTATAGATGAGCAGTTCTTC. This encodes CASSLAGGFIDEQFF.

The gene calls are TRBV6-1 and TRBJ2-1, with 9 bases matching TRBD1. The CDR3 contains 13 residues. The V segment lost 7 bases and the J segment 8 bases; nucleotides outside the gene matches: 6. Germline V CDR1 and CDR2: MNHNS, SASEGT. The CDR3 nucleotides read TGTGCCAGCAAATACAGGGGGCTATATGAGCAGTTCTTC. Its translation: CASKYRGLYEQFF.